Below are 27 T cell receptor beta chains sequenced from a single sample in a study of radiotherapy plus CTLA-4 blockade in lung cancer. The data were produced by immunoSEQ multiplex PCR, yet TCRdb's version contains in-frame clones alone and is incomplete. The sample lists nearly 110,000 clones, under 90% occurring once. The material was peripheral blood, obtained from a patient treated with radiotherapy plus ipilimumab. The receptors stem from a human donor with non-small cell lung cancer that progressed on radiotherapy plus ipilimumab. Some clones in this sample may be carry-over from other donors' samples.

The chain employs TRBV4-1 and TRBJ1-4; D is undetermined. The CDR3 runs to 14 residues. With 4 bases removed from V and 8 bases from J, the gap between germline ends came to 14 bases. In germline, CDR1 is MGHRA, CDR2 YSYEKL. The chain's CDR3 is CASSLGRLREKLFF. The CDR3 DNA sequence: TGCGCCAGCAGCCTAGGGAGGCTTAGGGAAAAACTGTTTTTT.

This clone has only one observation. The chain uses TRBV4-2 and TRBJ2-7; TRBD2 agrees at 11 bases. The J segment lost 1 base and the V segment lost 3 bases, leaving 5 bases of the junction unmatched. Germline CDR1 is LGHNA and CDR2 is YNFKEQ. The CDR3 spans 16 residues. CDR3 nucleotides: TGTGCCAGCAGCCAGGTACTAGCGGGGGATTCCTACGAGCAGTACTTC. Protein: CASSQVLAGDSYEQYF.

The chain joins TRBV13 to TRBJ1-5; 7 bases align to TRBD1. Germline CDR1 PRHDT, CDR2 FYEKMQ (reference sequence). The CDR3 is 13 residues long. V lost 5 bases to trimming and J lost 4 bases; unmatched junction nucleotides: 2. The CDR3 protein is CASSQGGNQPQHF. The CDR3 nucleotides read TGTGCCAGCAGCCAGGGGGGAAATCAGCCCCAGCATTTT.

The chain is built from TRBV5-4 and TRBJ1-1; 7 bases are a match to TRBD1. The CDR3 extends over 13 amino acids. Germline assignment: CDR1 SGHNT and CDR2 YYREEE (reference sequence). After removal of 0 bases from V and 10 bases from J, the junction contained 6 bases not matched to a gene. Here the CDR3 DNA reads TGTGCCAGCAGCTTGGAACAGGGGAGTGGAGCTTTCTTT. This codes for CASSLEQGSGAFF.

This clone occurred once. This chain links TRBV9 with TRBJ1-6; the match to TRBD1 covers 9 bases. The ends lost 3 bases at V and 7 bases at J; junction bases unmatched: 5. The V gene's germline CDR1 is SGDLS and CDR2 YYNGEE. The CDR3 loop spans 15 amino acids. In nucleotides, the CDR3 is TGTGCCAGCAGCGCCCTTGGACAGGGGAATTCACCCCTCCACTTT. Translating gives CASSALGQGNSPLHF.

The chain uses TRBV9 and TRBJ2-3; D uncertain. Trimming left V 3 bases short and J 6 bases short, with 8 bases between. The CDR3 runs to 12 residues. Germline CDR1 reads SGDLS; CDR2 reads YYNGEE. The CDR3 DNA reads as TGTGCCAGCAGCGCAAACCAGGATACGCAGTATTTT. Translating it yields CASSANQDTQYF.

The chain has TRBV10-3 and TRBJ1-2, with D maybe TRBD1 (6 bases). This CDR3 comprises 11 residues. Germline V gives CDR1 ENHRY, CDR2 SYGVKD. V was clipped by 3 bases and J by 7 bases, with 6 bases between them. In DNA form, the CDR3 reads TGTGCCATCAGTGAACAGGGTGGCTACACCTTC. Translation: CAISEQGGYTF.

The rearrangement uses TRBV27 and TRBJ2-7; the D gene is possibly TRBD1 (6 bases). Germline CDR1 MNHEY, CDR2 SMNVEV (reference sequence). V was pared by 7 bases and J by 3 bases, with 19 bases between. This CDR3 is 15 amino acids long. The CDR3 DNA reads as TGTGCCAGCACCAAAAGAGGACAGAACCTCTACGAGCAGTACTTC. This encodes CASTKRGQNLYEQYF.

This sequence joins TRBV5-4 and TRBJ1-2; 11 positions match TRBD1. Trimming took 4 bases from V and 8 from J; bases not matched to a gene: 13. The V gene's germline CDR1 is SGHNT and CDR2 YYREEE (reference sequence). This CDR3 region has 16 residues. The CDR3 reads CASSRGQGATMEGYTF. DNA of the CDR3: TGTGCCAGCAGCCGCGGACAGGGGGCAACAATGGAGGGCTACACCTTC.

Regarding this clone: Lacking the conserved final phenylalanine or tryptophan, this CDR3 likely reflects a read error. The limits of the CDR3 on the DNA are not certain, so only TCRdb's listed CDR3 is given. V and J are TRBV2 and TRBJ1-2; the table's D call TRBD1 went unverified against the DNA. The V gene's germline CDR1 is SNHLY and CDR2 FYNNEI. The CDR3 totals 13 residues, both ends included. The CDR3 spells CASSDGQGSVPRV.

This clone showed up just a few times. V is TRBV4-1 and J is TRBJ2-3, with unresolved D. V gave up 0 bases and J gave up 3 bases, with 13 bases separating them. The CDR3 covers 16 residues. Per the germline V gene, CDR1 is MGHRA and CDR2 is YSYEKL. The CDR3 coding sequence is TGCGCCAGCAGCCAAGATAGTGGCCTTTGGACAGATACGCAGTATTTT. Protein product: CASSQDSGLWTDTQYF.

The V call is TRBV6-1, the J call TRBJ2-3; TRBD1 aligns across 8 bases. Trimming took 7 bases from V and 6 from J; bases not matched to a gene: 9. This CDR3 is 14 amino acids long. Germline V gene lookup returns CDR1 MNHNS and CDR2 SASEGT. CDR3 DNA sequence: TGTGCCAGCACAGGGGGCCCAATCATCGATACGCAGTATTTT. It specifies CASTGGPIIDTQYF.

V and J are TRBV5-7 and TRBJ2-7; 9 bases line up with TRBD1. TRBV5-7 is labeled an ORF, and its function is uncertain. This CDR3 has 18 amino acids. The junction had 17 bases not matched to a gene; V was cut back by 4 bases and J by 3 bases. The CDR3 sequence is CASSHKPPGTGIFYEQYF. The CDR3 DNA reads TGTGCCAGCAGCCACAAACCCCCCGGGACAGGGATTTTCTACGAGCAGTACTTC.

Here the CDR3 reads CASNGVQGWDQPQHF. DNA for the CDR3: TGTGCCAGCAACGGGGTTCAAGGTTGGGATCAGCCCCAGCATTTT. The V and J genes are TRBV2 and TRBJ1-5; no clear D. The length of the CDR3 is 15 residues. From germline, CDR1 is SNHLY and CDR2 FYNNEI. V was pared by 7 bases and J by 5 bases, with 18 bases between.

This chain connects TRBV5-1 to TRBJ2-1, with 13 bases aligning to TRBD2. Germline CDR1 is SGHRS and CDR2 is YFSETQ. V dropped 1 base and J dropped 3; count of bases not matched to a gene: 1. The CDR3 is made up of 16 amino acids. The CDR3, as DNA: TGCGCCAGCAGCTTGACTAGCGGGGGGGTCTACAATGAGCAGTTCTTC. This sequence encodes CASSLTSGGVYNEQFF. The variable domain in full, with the rest retrieved from reference TRBV5-1 and TRBJ2-1, is KAGVTQTPRYLIKTRGQQVTLSCSPISGHRSVSWYQQTPGQGLQFLFEYFSETQRNKGNFPGRFSGRQFSNSRSEMNVSTLELGDSALYLCASSLTSGGVYNEQFFGPGTRLTVL.

The chain uses TRBV27 and TRBJ2-5, with D possibly being TRBD1 (7 bases). Germline V gene sequence: CDR1 MNHEY, CDR2 SMNVEV (reference sequence). The ends were cut back, 5 bases at V and 4 bases at J, with 14 bases in the middle. The CDR3 covers 14 residues. CDR3 protein: CASSADRRGETQYF. The CDR3 DNA reads as TGTGCCAGCAGTGCGGACAGGCGGGGAGAGACCCAGTACTTC.

The V call is TRBV11-2, the J call TRBJ2-5; D unresolved. The V end was cut by 3 bases, the J end by 0 bases, with 5 bases between. The germline CDR1 and CDR2 sequences are SGHAT and FQNNGV. The CDR3 runs to 13 residues. The CDR3 sequence: CASSFWYQETQYF. Written as DNA, the CDR3 is TGTGCCAGCAGCTTTTGGTACCAAGAGACCCAGTACTTC.

The gene calls are TRBV4-3 and TRBJ1-3, with a tentative D call TRBD1 (5 bases). Deletions cut 4 bases from V and 0 bases from J, with 13 bases between. The germline CDR1 and CDR2 sequences are LGHNA and YSLEER. This CDR3 has 16 residues. This CDR3 is CASSRGVQSSGNTIYF. For the CDR3, the DNA is TGCGCCAGCAGCCGGGGGGTGCAAAGCTCTGGAAACACCATATATTTT.

The chain carries TRBV9 and TRBJ1-2, with D perhaps TRBD1 (5 bases). The ends were cut back, 5 bases at V and 4 bases at J, with 27 bases in the middle. This CDR3 is built from 18 residues. Per germline, CDR1 SGDLS and CDR2 YYNGEE. Here the CDR3 reads CASSWDPGITPRVYGYTF. Written as DNA, the CDR3 is TGTGCCAGCAGTTGGGACCCGGGGATCACCCCGCGCGTCTATGGCTACACCTTC.

This clone occurred a few times. This chain links TRBV2 with TRBJ2-1; the D gene is possibly TRBD1 (5 bases). With 5 bases removed from V and 0 bases from J, the gap between germline ends came to 14 bases. The CDR3 length is 16 residues. Germline V gene lookup returns CDR1 SNHLY and CDR2 FYNNEI. CDR3 sequence reads: CASSTRQSYSYNEQFF. The CDR3 DNA reads TGTGCCAGCAGTACGAGACAGTCATACTCCTACAATGAGCAGTTCTTC. Based on the CDR3 plus reference TRBV2 and TRBJ2-1, the full variable domain is EPEVTQTPSHQVTQMGQEVILRCVPISNHLYFYWYRQILGQKVEFLVSFYNNEISEKSEIFDDQFSVERPDGSNFTLKIRSTKLEDSAMYFCASSTRQSYSYNEQFFGPGTRLTVL.

The V and J genes are TRBV5-1 and TRBJ2-5; D could derive from TRBD1 or TRBD2 (5 bases each). This CDR3 comprises 14 residues. Germline CDR1 SGHRS, CDR2 YFSETQ. With 1 base removed from V and 5 bases from J, the gap between germline ends came to 12 bases. CDR3 region: CASSLIPEGETQYF. Here the CDR3 DNA reads TGCGCCAGCAGCTTGATACCTGAGGGGGAGACCCAGTACTTC. Combining the CDR3 with reference TRBV5-1 and TRBJ2-5 gives the whole variable domain KAGVTQTPRYLIKTRGQQVTLSCSPISGHRSVSWYQQTPGQGLQFLFEYFSETQRNKGNFPGRFSGRQFSNSRSEMNVSTLELGDSALYLCASSLIPEGETQYFGPGTRLLVL.

This clone was detected only a few times. The chain recombines TRBV6-1 with TRBJ1-3; a possible D gene is TRBD1 (6 bases). CDR3 length equals 14 residues. The germline CDR1 and CDR2 sequences are MNHNS and SASEGT. The V and J ends lost 5 bases and 2 bases respectively, with 10 bases between them. The CDR3 DNA follows: TGTGCCAGCAGTAGGTCAGGGGCTGGAAACACCATATATTTT. It encodes CASSRSGAGNTIYF.

This rearrangement joins TRBV28 to TRBJ2-1; 8 bases map to TRBD2. The CDR3 totals 14 residues. The germline V gene has CDR1 MDHEN and CDR2 SYDVKM. J lost 6 bases, V lost 2 bases, and 3 bases had no gene match. The CDR3 bases are TGTGCCAGCAGTTTAGCGGGGGGAGTCAATGAGCAGTTCTTC. Translated: CASSLAGGVNEQFF. Variable domain in full (rest from reference TRBV28 and TRBJ2-1): DVKVTQSSRYLVKRTGEKVFLECVQDMDHENMFWYRQDPGLGLRLIYFSYDVKMKEKGDIPEGYSVSREKKERFSLILESASTNQTSMYLCASSLAGGVNEQFFGPGTRLTVL.

The chain employs TRBV29-1 and TRBJ1-1; TRBD1 is a possible D gene (5 bases). This CDR3 is 13 amino acids long. Germline V gene data show CDR1 as SQVTM and CDR2 as ANQGSEA. V shed 7 bases and J shed 3 bases, with 15 bases lying between them. The CDR3 is CSAIRDLDTEAFF. DNA for the CDR3: TGCAGCGCCATAAGGGACCTAGACACTGAAGCTTTCTTT.

This clone occurred a few times. The J gene is TRBJ1-5, the V gene TRBV19, with D tentatively TRBD1 (6 bases). V lost 6 bases to trimming and J lost 4 bases, with 16 bases between them. Germline CDR1 LNHDA, CDR2 SQIVND (reference sequence). The CDR3 has 15 residues. CDR3 in amino acids: CASSPRGEVNQPQHF. DNA of the CDR3: TGTGCCAGTAGCCCCAGGGGTGAGGTTAATCAGCCCCAGCATTTT.

This clone was seen just once. Other DNA sequences in this specimen translate into the identical CDR3. The chain's CDR3 is CASSPRTGASGNTIYF. Here the CDR3 DNA reads TGTGCCAGCAGCCCCAGGACAGGCGCCTCTGGAAACACCATATATTTT. The chain has TRBV5-4 and TRBJ1-3, with 7 bases aligning to TRBD1. The CDR3 loop spans 16 amino acids. CDR1 is SGHNT, CDR2 YYREEE, per germline (reference sequence). Trimming removed 4 bases from V and 0 bases from J; junction bases left unmatched: 7. Supplemented by reference TRBV5-4 and TRBJ1-3, the full variable domain reads ETGVTQSPTHLIKTRGQQVTLRCSSQSGHNTVSWYQQALGQGPQFIFQYYREEENGRGNFPPRFSGLQFPNYSSELNVNALELDDSALYLCASSPRTGASGNTIYFGEGSWLTVV.

The rearrangement links TRBV10-3 to TRBJ2-7; 8 bases match TRBD2. V gave up 3 bases and J gave up 4 bases; unmatched junction bases: 5. The CDR3 covers 14 residues. The germline V gene has CDR1 ENHRY and CDR2 SYGVKD. CDR3 nucleotide sequence: TGTGCCATCAGTGATGAGGTAGCGGGGTACGAGCAGTACTTC. Translation gives CAISDEVAGYEQYF.